Each of the 8 T cell receptor beta chains below was sequenced from the same sample in a study of low-dose radiotherapy and immunotherapy resistance in tumors. As to time point: after trial treatment. Sample treatment: LDRT plus nivolumab, ipilimumab, low-dose cyclophosphamide and aspirin (RACIN trial). cDNA synthesis used a TRAV/TRBV-specific primer set for both chains. Using a constant-region primer together with a V-primer adapter, TCRs were subjected to about 20 PCR cycles of amplification. TCRdb itself ran the reads through MiXCR, one entry per CDR3 protein. This table has tens of thousands of distinct CDR3 sequences, less than 30% appearing once. This sample comprised PBMCs, obtained after low-dose radiotherapy plus immunotherapy. These receptors were taken from a male donor with prostate cancer.

The V call is TRBV5-5, the J call TRBJ2-1; D may be TRBD1 (5 bases). The V and J ends lost 0 bases and 1 base respectively, with 8 bases between them. The CDR3 covers 15 residues. Germline assignment: CDR1 SGHKS and CDR2 YYEKEE (reference sequence). CDR3 sequence (DNA): TGTGCCAGCAGCTTGGGACAGAATTCCTACAATGAGCAGTTCTTC. The encoded protein is CASSLGQNSYNEQFF.

This clonotype was seen many times. This rearrangement joins TRBV24-1 to TRBJ2-2, with TRBD1 identical over 8 bases. This CDR3 has 16 residues. The germline CDR1 and CDR2 sequences are KGHDR and SFDVKD. V was clipped by 4 bases and J by 3 bases; unmatched bases: 6. CDR3 coding DNA: TGTGCCACCAGTGAGTCCGGGACAGGAGACACCGGGGAGCTGTTTTTT. Residues: CATSESGTGDTGELFF.

This clonotype was observed many times. The chain is built from TRBV13 and TRBJ1-5; TRBD1 aligns across 10 bases. Per the germline V gene, CDR1 is PRHDT and CDR2 is FYEKMQ (reference sequence). CDR3 size: 15 residues. Germline trimming cut 5 bases from V and 7 bases from J; bases unmatched to any gene: 8. The CDR3 spells CASSRDRGRRQPQHF. The CDR3 nucleotides are TGTGCCAGCAGCCGCGACAGGGGGCGTCGACAGCCCCAGCATTTT.

This clonotype was detected many times. This chain connects TRBV28 to TRBJ2-7; no reliable D call. Germline CDR1 reads MDHEN; CDR2 reads SYDVKM. CDR3 size: 13 residues. V was shortened by 5 bases and J by 3 bases, with 11 bases between the two germline ends. The CDR3 bases are TGTGCCAGCAGTCCCCCTGGGGTCTACGAGCAGTACTTC. This sequence encodes CASSPPGVYEQYF.

This clonotype has more than one count but fewer than ten. The chain links TRBV28 to TRBJ1-2, with D possibly TRBD1 on 5 matching bases. Trimming took off 2 bases at V and 0 bases at J, with 7 bases between the two ends. The CDR3 consists of 14 residues. CDR1 and CDR2 from the germline V gene are MDHEN and SYDVKM. CDR3 region: CASSLRGPNYGYTF. CDR3 nucleotide sequence: TGTGCCAGCAGTTTAAGGGGCCCTAACTATGGCTACACCTTC.

This clonotype showed up many times. The chain links TRBV29-1 to TRBJ2-5; tentatively, D is TRBD1 or TRBD2 (5 bases each). Trimming removed 5 bases from V and 2 bases from J, with 12 bases in between. The germline gives CDR1 SQVTM, CDR2 ANQGSEA. The CDR3 is 13 residues long. The CDR3 DNA sequence: TGCAGCGTTTGGGGACCGACTCAAGAGACCCAGTACTTC. Its translation: CSVWGPTQETQYF.

The V and J genes are TRBV27 and TRBJ1-5; D possibly corresponds to TRBD1 (6 bases). Germline V gene data show CDR1 as MNHEY and CDR2 as SMNVEV (reference sequence). V was clipped by 4 bases and J by 5 bases, with 12 bases between them. There are 14 residues in the CDR3. CDR3 sequence reads: CASSSGASHQPQHF. CDR3 DNA sequence: TGTGCCAGCAGTTCAGGGGCTTCTCATCAGCCCCAGCATTTT.

This clonotype was detected ten times or more. This rearrangement joins TRBV20-1 to TRBJ2-7; no definite D call. The CDR3 is 13 residues long. V lost 0 bases and J 0 bases, leaving 6 bases between the germline ends. CDR1 is DFQATT, CDR2 SNEGSKA, per germline (reference sequence). CDR3 bases: TGCAGTGCTAGAGAGGATCCCTCCTACGAGCAGTACTTC. This sequence encodes CSAREDPSYEQYF.